This entry is about one TCR beta chain. Its antigen is unknown. The sample belongs to a study of identical twins. Germline loops: CDR1 SQVTM, CDR2 ANQGSEA. Unmatched junction bases numbered 13, after V lost 6 bases and J lost 2 bases. The CDR3 contains 15 residues. Overall study results and limits: Alpha sequences that were out-of-frame and twin-shared showed an excess of low generation probability.

One entry per CDR3 protein results from TCRdb running MiXCR on the 5' RACE reads. Among 200,000 to 250,000 distinct CDR3 sequences listed, approximately 7.1% were seen once. This same sample was also taken into another study, of T cells expressing NK-cell markers.

Sequenced material: CD8+ T cells sorted from blood. The chain uses TRBV29-1 and TRBJ2-7, with 7 nucleotides matching TRBD2. The source is a young woman in good health. Here the CDR3 DNA reads TGCAGCGTGGACCTCGGGGAGCGGGGTCCCTACGAGCAGTACTTC. Amino acids: CSVDLGERGPYEQYF.